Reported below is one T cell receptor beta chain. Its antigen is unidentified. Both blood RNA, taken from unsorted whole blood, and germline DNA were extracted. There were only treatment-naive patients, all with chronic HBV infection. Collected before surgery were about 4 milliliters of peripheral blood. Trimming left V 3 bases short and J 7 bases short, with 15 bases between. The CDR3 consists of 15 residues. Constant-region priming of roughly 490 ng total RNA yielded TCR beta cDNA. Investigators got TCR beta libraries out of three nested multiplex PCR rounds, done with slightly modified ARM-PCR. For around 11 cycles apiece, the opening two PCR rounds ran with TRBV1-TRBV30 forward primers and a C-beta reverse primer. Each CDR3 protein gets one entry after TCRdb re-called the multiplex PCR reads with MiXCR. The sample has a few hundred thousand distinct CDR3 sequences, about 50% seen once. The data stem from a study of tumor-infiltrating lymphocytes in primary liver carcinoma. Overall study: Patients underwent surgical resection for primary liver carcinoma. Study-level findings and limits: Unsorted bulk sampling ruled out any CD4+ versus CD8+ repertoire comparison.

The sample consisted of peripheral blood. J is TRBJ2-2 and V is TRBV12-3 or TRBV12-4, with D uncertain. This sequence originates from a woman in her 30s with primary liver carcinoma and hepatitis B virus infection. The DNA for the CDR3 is TGTGCCAGCAGTTTGGCCCCCTTGTTGGGCGGGGAGCTGTTTTTT. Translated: CASSLAPLLGGELFF.